One sample yielded the 22 T cell receptor beta chains listed below, sequenced in a study of T cell repertoires in cytomegalovirus infection. TCRdb reanalysed the reads using MiXCR and keeps one entry per CDR3 protein. The table lists about 500,000 distinct CDR3 sequences, about 33% of them singletons. Their antigens are not known. Sequencing used cultured PBMCs, obtained from culture after CMV antigen stimulation. The receptor source for this set is a human donor in good health (CMV status not recorded). Some clones in this sample may be carry-over from other donors' samples.

Many counts were recorded for this clonotype. The chain combines TRBV7-2 with TRBJ2-5, with TRBD2 matching 9 bases. The CDR3 contains 15 residues. The ends lost 3 bases at V and 0 bases at J; junction bases unmatched: 2. Germline assignment: CDR1 SGHTA and CDR2 FQGNSA. The CDR3 DNA is TGTGCCAGCAGCTTCCAGCGGGGGGACCAAGAGACCCAGTACTTC. It is translated as CASSFQRGDQETQYF.

This clonotype was counted a few times. The chain carries TRBV5-5 and TRBJ2-1, with D unresolved. Trimming shortened V by 6 bases and J by 0 bases, and 13 bases separated the two germline ends. The CDR3 covers 15 residues. Germline V gene data show CDR1 as SGHKS and CDR2 as YYEKEE (reference sequence). CDR3 region: CASNGRGSSYNEQFF. CDR3 coding DNA: TGTGCCAGCAACGGACGTGGAAGCTCCTACAATGAGCAGTTCTTC.

V gene TRBV4-1 combines with J gene TRBJ2-1; D ambiguous. CDR3 length equals 11 residues. In germline, CDR1 is MGHRA, CDR2 YSYEKL. Trimming shortened V by 4 bases and J by 10 bases, and 8 bases separated the two germline ends. CDR3: CASSLLSEQFF. As DNA, the CDR3 is TGCGCCAGCAGCCTTTTATCGGAGCAGTTCTTC.

This clonotype turned up a few times. V gene TRBV6-6 combines with J gene TRBJ1-5; perhaps TRBD1 as D (6 bases). The ends were cut back, 2 bases at V and 4 bases at J, with 18 bases in the middle. The CDR3 totals 17 residues. Germline CDR1 MNHNY, CDR2 SVGAGI (reference sequence). In DNA, the CDR3 is TGTGCCAGCAGTTACAATTTTCCGGGGGACACAAATCAGCCCCAGCATTTT. Amino acids: CASSYNFPGDTNQPQHF.

A few counts support this clonotype. This sequence joins TRBV12-3 or TRBV12-4 and TRBJ1-2; 7 nucleotides match TRBD1. The CDR3 loop spans 16 amino acids. V shed 6 bases, J shed 12 bases, and the junction held 22 bases outside the gene matches. The CDR3 DNA reads TGTGCCAGCAGCTCCACAACCCCATTACTCACAGGGGACAACACCTTC. This sequence encodes CASSSTTPLLTGDNTF.

The chain recombines TRBV20-1 with TRBJ2-1; 8 nucleotides align to TRBD2. V was clipped by 4 bases and J by 3 bases; unmatched bases: 5. Germline V CDR1 and CDR2: DFQATT, SNEGSKA (reference sequence). The CDR3 spans 14 residues. DNA for the CDR3: TGCAGTGCTACCGTAGCGGGACGCTACAATGAGCAGTTCTTC. Amino acids: CSATVAGRYNEQFF.

This clonotype was counted many times. An end of the junction does not agree with germline; a read error may underlie this. This chain connects TRBV15 to TRBJ2-7; 8 nucleotides line up with TRBD1. Germline V lookup: CDR1 LNHNV, CDR2 YYDKDF (reference sequence). This CDR3 has 11 amino acids. This CDR3 is CATSRDGDRSF. The DNA for the CDR3 is TGTGCCACCAGCAGAGATGGGGACAGGAGCTTC.

This rearrangement joins TRBV5-1 to TRBJ1-1; no definite D call. The V end was cut by 0 bases, the J end by 0 bases, with 9 bases between. The V gene's germline CDR1 is SGHRS and CDR2 YFSETQ. CDR3 length equals 15 residues. The CDR3 region is CASSLAEEMNTEAFF. In nucleotides, the CDR3 is TGCGCCAGCAGCTTGGCCGAGGAAATGAACACTGAAGCTTTCTTT.

The J gene is TRBJ2-7, the V gene TRBV4-2; 10 bases match TRBD2. Germline V gene data show CDR1 as LGHNA and CDR2 as YNFKEQ. The CDR3 is 14 residues long. Trimming took 4 bases from V and 7 from J; bases not matched to a gene: 7. This CDR3 is CASSRSELAGEQYF. The CDR3 DNA reads as TGTGCCAGCAGCCGGAGCGAACTAGCGGGGGAGCAGTACTTC.

This clonotype was seen ten or more times. The chain couples TRBV7-9 to TRBJ2-5, with TRBD2 matching 13 bases. The CDR3 runs to 16 residues. Germline CDR1 reads SEHNR; CDR2 reads FQNEAQ (reference sequence). The trim removed 6 bases at V and 2 bases at J, leaving 6 bases unmatched. The CDR3 sequence is CASSSGLAGVQETQYF. The CDR3 bases are TGTGCCAGCAGTTCCGGACTAGCGGGAGTTCAAGAGACCCAGTACTTC.

In its sample, this clonotype was seen a few times. The chain uses TRBV19 and TRBJ2-7; 10 bases are shared with TRBD2. V trimming: 3 bases; J trimming: 2 bases; junction bases outside the gene matches: 13. The CDR3 sequence is 18 residues long. In germline, CDR1 is LNHDA, CDR2 SQIVND (reference sequence). CDR3: CASSMSSGSSIRPYEQYF. The DNA of the CDR3 is TGTGCCAGTAGTATGTCTAGCGGGAGCTCAATTCGGCCCTACGAGCAGTACTTC.

The chain recombines TRBV4-1 with TRBJ2-1; tentative D call: TRBD2 (6 bases). V was pared by 0 bases and J by 2 bases, with 17 bases between. The CDR3 runs to 18 residues. The germline V gene has CDR1 MGHRA and CDR2 YSYEKL. For the CDR3, the DNA is TGCGCCAGCAGCCAAGATTGGGGGGTAGCGGAAACCTACAATGAGCAGTTCTTC. Its translation is CASSQDWGVAETYNEQFF.

This clonotype was detected ten times or more. The chain employs TRBV7-2 and TRBJ2-5; unclear D gene. Per the germline V gene, CDR1 is SGHTA and CDR2 is FQGNSA. The germline V and J ends were trimmed by 4 bases and 6 bases, with 12 bases remaining between them. CDR3 size: 13 residues. CDR3 amino acids: CASSSLGSKTQYF. CDR3 coding DNA: TGTGCCAGCAGCTCACTTGGCTCGAAGACCCAGTACTTC.

The chain uses TRBV10-3 and TRBJ2-5; 12 bases match TRBD2. After removal of 2 bases from V and 1 base from J, the junction contained 5 bases not matched to a gene. Germline-derived CDR1 and CDR2 are ENHRY and SYGVKD. This CDR3 region has 17 residues. This chain's CDR3 is CAISEHWTSGTQETQYF. The DNA of the CDR3 is TGTGCCATCAGTGAGCATTGGACTAGCGGGACCCAAGAGACCCAGTACTTC.

The rearrangement joins TRBV27 to TRBJ2-7; 7 nucleotides match TRBD1. V trimming: 5 bases; J trimming: 3 bases; junction bases outside the gene matches: 4. CDR1 MNHEY and CDR2 SMNVEV come from the germline V gene (reference sequence). CDR3 size: 13 residues. The CDR3 region has the DNA TGTGCCAGCAGTACAGGGGCCCTCTACGAGCAGTACTTC. It codes for CASSTGALYEQYF.

This clonotype occurred many times. The chain's CDR3 is CASRHGLAGGRPDTQYF. CDR3 sequence (DNA): TGTGCCAGCAGGCATGGTCTAGCGGGAGGGCGGCCAGATACGCAGTATTTT. The chain employs TRBV7-6 and TRBJ2-3; TRBD2 agrees at 12 bases. J gave up 4 bases and V 6 bases, and 11 bases lay outside the gene matches. From germline, CDR1 is SGHVS and CDR2 FNYEAQ. The CDR3 contains 17 residues. The full variable domain, completed using reference TRBV7-6 and TRBJ2-3, is GAGVSQSPRYKVTKRGQDVALRCDPISGHVSLYWYRQALGQGPEFLTYFNYEAQQDKSGLPNDRFSAERPEGSISTLTIQRTEQRDSAMYRCASRHGLAGGRPDTQYFGPGTRLTVL.

The V gene is TRBV6-8, the J gene TRBJ2-2; D is unresolved. The CDR3 has 15 amino acids. Looked up from germline, CDR1 is MNHGY and CDR2 is SAAAGT. V was cut by 0 bases and J by 5 bases, with 10 bases left in between. Written as DNA, the CDR3 is TGTGCCAGCAGTTACTCCAGAACTAATACCGGGGAGCTGTTTTTT. Protein product: CASSYSRTNTGELFF.

The chain couples TRBV20-1 to TRBJ2-7; TRBD2 agrees at 10 bases. The germline gives CDR1 DFQATT, CDR2 SNEGSKA (reference sequence). Germline trimming cut 4 bases from V and 6 bases from J; bases unmatched to any gene: 12. This CDR3 comprises 15 residues. The CDR3 reads CSATGPLAGVVEQYF. CDR3 sequence (DNA): TGCAGTGCTACAGGGCCCCTAGCGGGAGTCGTCGAGCAGTACTTC.

In this sample, this clonotype turned up a few times. V gene TRBV13 combines with J gene TRBJ2-5, with D unclear. This CDR3 region has 12 residues. V lost 9 bases and J 5 bases, leaving 13 bases between the germline ends. CDR1 PRHDT and CDR2 FYEKMQ come from the germline V gene (reference sequence). In DNA, the CDR3 is TGTGCCAGTGGCGAACGAAGGGAGACCCAGTACTTC. Translating it yields CASGERRETQYF.

The rearrangement joins TRBV11-2 to TRBJ1-4; D gene unclear. Germline CDR1 reads SGHAT; CDR2 reads FQNNGV. V lost 8 bases and J lost 8, with 18 bases in between. This CDR3 is 14 amino acids long. CDR3 sequence reads: CASAGRALIEKLFF. As DNA, the CDR3 is TGTGCCAGCGCCGGGAGGGCTTTAATCGAAAAACTGTTTTTT. The whole variable domain, remainder taken from reference TRBV11-2 and TRBJ1-4, is EAGVAQSPRYKIIEKRQSVAFWCNPISGHATLYWYQQILGQGPKLLIQFQNNGVVDDSQLPKDRFSAERLKGVDSTLKIQPAKLEDSAVYLCASAGRALIEKLFFGSGTQLSVL.

This clonotype occurred a few times. V usage is TRBV6-2 or TRBV6-3 and J usage is TRBJ2-1, with 7 bases matching TRBD2. The CDR3 is 13 residues long. Trimming removed 6 bases from V and 6 bases from J; junction bases left unmatched: 5. CDR1 is MNHEY and CDR2 is SVGEGT in the germline V gene. The CDR3 loop is CASSPWGGNEQFF. In nucleotides, the CDR3 is TGTGCCAGCAGCCCCTGGGGGGGCAATGAGCAGTTCTTC.

A few counts support this clonotype. The chain recombines TRBV6-2 or TRBV6-3 with TRBJ2-7; 7 nucleotides align to TRBD2. The CDR3 contains 13 residues. Germline CDR1 reads MNHEY; CDR2 reads SVGEGT. Unmatched junction bases numbered 2, after V lost 2 bases and J lost 4 bases. The CDR3 spells CASSYAGEYEQYF. The CDR3 DNA reads as TGTGCCAGCAGTTACGCGGGAGAGTACGAGCAGTACTTC.